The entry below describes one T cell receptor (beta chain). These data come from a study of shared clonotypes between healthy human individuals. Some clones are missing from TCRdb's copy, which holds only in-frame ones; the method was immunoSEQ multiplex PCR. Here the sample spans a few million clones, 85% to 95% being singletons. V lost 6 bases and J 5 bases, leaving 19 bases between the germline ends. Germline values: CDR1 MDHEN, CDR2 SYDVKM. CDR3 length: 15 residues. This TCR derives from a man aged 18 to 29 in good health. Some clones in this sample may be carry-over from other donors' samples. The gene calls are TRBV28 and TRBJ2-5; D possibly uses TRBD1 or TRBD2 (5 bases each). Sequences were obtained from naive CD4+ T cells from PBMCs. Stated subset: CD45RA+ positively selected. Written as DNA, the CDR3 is TGTGCCAGCAGCCCGAGATGGACGGGGCGCGAGACCCAGTACTTC. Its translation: CASSPRWTGRETQYF.